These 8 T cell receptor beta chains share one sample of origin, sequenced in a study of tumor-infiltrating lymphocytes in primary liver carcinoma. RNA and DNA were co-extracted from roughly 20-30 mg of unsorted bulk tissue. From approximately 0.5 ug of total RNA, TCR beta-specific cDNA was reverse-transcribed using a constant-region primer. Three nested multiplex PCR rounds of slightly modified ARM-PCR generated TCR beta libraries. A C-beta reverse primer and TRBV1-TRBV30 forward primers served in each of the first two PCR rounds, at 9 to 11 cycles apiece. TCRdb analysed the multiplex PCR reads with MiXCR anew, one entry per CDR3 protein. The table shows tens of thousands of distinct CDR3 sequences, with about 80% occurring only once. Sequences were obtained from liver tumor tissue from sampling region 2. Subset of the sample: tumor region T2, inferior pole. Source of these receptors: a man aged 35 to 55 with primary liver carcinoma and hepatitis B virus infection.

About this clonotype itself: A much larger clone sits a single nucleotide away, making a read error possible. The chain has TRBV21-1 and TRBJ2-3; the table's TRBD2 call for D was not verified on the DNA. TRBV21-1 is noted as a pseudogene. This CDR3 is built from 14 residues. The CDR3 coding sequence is TGTGCCAGCAGCCTAGGACTGCTCACAGATACGCAGTATTTT. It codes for CASSLGLLTDTQYF.

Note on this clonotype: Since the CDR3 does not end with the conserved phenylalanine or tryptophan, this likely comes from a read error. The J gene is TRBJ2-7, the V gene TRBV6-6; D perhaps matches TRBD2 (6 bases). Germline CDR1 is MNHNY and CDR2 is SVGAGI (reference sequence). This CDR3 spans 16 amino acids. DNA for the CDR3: TGTGCCAGAAGTTACGGGGCTGCGGGGATATGGCACGAGCAGTACCTC. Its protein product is CARSYGAAGIWHEQYL.

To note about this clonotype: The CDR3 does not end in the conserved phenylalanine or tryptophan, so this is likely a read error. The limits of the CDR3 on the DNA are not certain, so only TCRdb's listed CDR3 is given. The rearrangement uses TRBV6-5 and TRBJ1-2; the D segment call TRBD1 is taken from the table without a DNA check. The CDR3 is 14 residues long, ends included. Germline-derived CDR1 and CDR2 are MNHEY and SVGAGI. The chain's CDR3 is CAISDRGKNYGYAL.

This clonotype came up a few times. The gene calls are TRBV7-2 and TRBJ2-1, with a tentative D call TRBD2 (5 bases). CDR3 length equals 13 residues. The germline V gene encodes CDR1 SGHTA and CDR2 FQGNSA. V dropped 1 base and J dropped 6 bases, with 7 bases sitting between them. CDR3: CASSLGLFNEQFF. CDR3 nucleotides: TGTGCCAGCAGCTTAGGACTATTCAATGAGCAGTTCTTC.

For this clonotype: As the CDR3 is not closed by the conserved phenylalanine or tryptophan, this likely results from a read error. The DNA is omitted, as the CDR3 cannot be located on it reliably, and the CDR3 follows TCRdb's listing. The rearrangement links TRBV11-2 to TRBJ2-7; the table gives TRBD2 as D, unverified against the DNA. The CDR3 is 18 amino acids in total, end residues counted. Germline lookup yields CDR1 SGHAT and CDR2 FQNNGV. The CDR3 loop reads CASSLSVRLAGGGYEQYS.

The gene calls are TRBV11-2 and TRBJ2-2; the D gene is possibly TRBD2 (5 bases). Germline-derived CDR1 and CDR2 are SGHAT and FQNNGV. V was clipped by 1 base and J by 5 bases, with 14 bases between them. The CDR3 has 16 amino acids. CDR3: CASSLVTLTGTGELFF. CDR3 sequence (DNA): TGTGCCAGCAGCTTAGTGACGCTGACGGGAACCGGGGAGCTGTTTTTT. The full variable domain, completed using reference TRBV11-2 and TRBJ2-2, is EAGVAQSPRYKIIEKRQSVAFWCNPISGHATLYWYQQILGQGPKLLIQFQNNGVVDDSQLPKDRFSAERLKGVDSTLKIQPAKLEDSAVYLCASSLVTLTGTGELFFGEGSRLTVL.

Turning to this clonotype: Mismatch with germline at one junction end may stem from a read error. CDR3 in amino acids: CVSSLIAGRPANEQFF. Written as DNA, the CDR3 is TGCGTCAGCAGCCTGATAGCGGGACGGCCGGCCAATGAGCAGTTCTTC. V is TRBV5-1 and J is TRBJ2-1, with 8 nucleotides matching TRBD2. The CDR3 consists of 16 residues. Germline CDR1 is SGHRS and CDR2 is YFSETQ.

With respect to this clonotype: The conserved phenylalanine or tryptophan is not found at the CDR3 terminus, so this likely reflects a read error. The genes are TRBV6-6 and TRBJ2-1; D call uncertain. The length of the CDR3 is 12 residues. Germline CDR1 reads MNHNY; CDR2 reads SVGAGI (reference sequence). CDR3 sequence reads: CASRYSVNEQFV. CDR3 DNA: TGTGCCAGCAGATACTCGGTCAATGAGCAGTTCGTC.